This TCR beta chain was recovered during a study of early T cells in non-severe SARS-CoV-2 infection. Study overall: Sequencing was performed on bulk RNA from unsorted whole blood, leaving chains unpaired.

The V gene's germline CDR1 is DFQATT and CDR2 SNEGSKA (reference sequence). The CDR3 is made up of 11 amino acids. Trimming removed 6 bases from V and 11 bases from J, with 16 bases in between. Notes on the study in general: Database matching using VDJdb favored anti-spike CD8 responses, with private and CD4 specificities left missing.

This clonotype was found a few times. Antigen specificity is unknown. Each cDNA molecule carried a unique molecular identifier. Each CDR3 protein gets one entry after TCRdb re-called the 5' RACE reads with MiXCR. Here the sample spans about 80,000 distinct CDR3 sequences, roughly 12% being singletons. This receptor was taken from an adult who was a healthcare worker with PCR-confirmed SARS-CoV-2 infection or an uninfected control (not recorded which). Sequencing was carried out using whole blood. J is TRBJ1-1 and V is TRBV20-1, with D tentatively TRBD1 (5 bases). The CDR3 reads CSAAAGVMAFF. The CDR3 coding sequence is TGCAGTGCCGCAGCGGGGGTAATGGCTTTCTTT.